Below, one T cell receptor (beta chain) is given with its context. As processed by the authors: Using reference gene primer amplification, nucleated cell counts were estimated. The table came from immunoSEQ multiplex PCR; TCRdb's copy has only in-frame clones and leaves some out. That table furnishes V, J and clone size, whereas the DNA furnished D and trimming. Of hundreds of thousands of clones detected, 65% to 85% appear once; the ten largest clones hold 1.3%. This entry belongs to a study of blood T cell repertoires in COVID-19. Germline V gene data show CDR1 as SSHAT and CDR2 as FNYEAQ (reference sequence). The CDR3 spans 16 residues. J gave up 1 base and V 5 bases, and 6 bases lay outside the gene matches.

V gene TRBV7-7 combines with J gene TRBJ2-5; the match to TRBD2 covers 11 bases. Input material: peripheral blood. The sequence was obtained from a woman in her 30s with COVID-19, enrolled during active disease. Written as DNA, the CDR3 is TGTGCCAGCAGCCCCGGGACTAGCGGACTCCAAGAGACCCAGTACTTC. This gives the protein CASSPGTSGLQETQYF.